These 22 T cell receptor beta chains were sequenced from one sample in a study of blood T cells in healthy people across ages. Then a second PCR, running about 6 to 12 cycles, was carried out with a sample-barcoded 5' primer and a J-beta primer mix. One entry per CDR3 protein results from TCRdb running MiXCR on the 5' RACE reads. This table has around 500,000 distinct CDR3 sequences, around 50% appearing once. Sequenced material: blood. The receptors stem from a man older than 75 in good health.

V usage is TRBV20-1 and J usage is TRBJ2-1; no reliable D call. The CDR3 spans 12 residues. Trimming removed 6 bases at V and 6 bases at J, with 12 bases between. Germline V gene sequence: CDR1 DFQATT, CDR2 SNEGSKA (reference sequence). The CDR3 is CSAAPRSNEQFF. In nucleotides, the CDR3 is TGCAGTGCCGCCCCACGGAGCAATGAGCAGTTCTTC.

About this clonotype: The junction departs from germline at one end; a sequencing error may be responsible. This chain connects TRBV28 to TRBJ2-5; TRBD2 matches 11 bases. The CDR3 is 13 amino acids. In germline, CDR1 is MDHEN, CDR2 SYDVKM. CDR3 residues: CASILAGGETQYF. CDR3 nucleotides: TGTGCCAGCATTTTAGCGGGAGGGGAGACCCAGTACTTC.

V gene TRBV6-5 combines with J gene TRBJ2-6; tentatively, D is TRBD1 (7 bases). Germline CDR1 is MNHEY and CDR2 is SVGAGI. This CDR3 spans 16 amino acids. V was trimmed by 4 bases and J by 3 bases, leaving 13 bases between them. The CDR3 nucleotides are TGTGCCAGCAGTTTGACAGGGAGGCATGGGGCCAACGTCCTGACTTTC. It encodes CASSLTGRHGANVLTF.

The CDR3 is CASSSPGTGNYGYTF. The CDR3 DNA is TGTGCCAGCAGCTCCCCCGGGACTGGGAACTATGGCTACACCTTC. This rearrangement joins TRBV7-9 to TRBJ1-2, with a possible D match to TRBD1 (5 bases). Per germline, CDR1 SEHNR and CDR2 FQNEAQ (reference sequence). The CDR3 runs to 15 residues. The germline V and J ends were trimmed by 4 bases and 2 bases, with 14 bases remaining between them.

This clonotype was observed many times. The chain has TRBV7-2 and TRBJ2-3; 7 positions match TRBD2. The CDR3 loop spans 14 amino acids. The ends lost 7 bases at V and 2 bases at J; junction bases unmatched: 6. In germline, CDR1 is SGHTA, CDR2 FQGNSA. CDR3 in amino acids: CASTAGVNTDTQYF. CDR3 in DNA: TGTGCCAGCACGGCGGGAGTGAACACAGATACGCAGTATTTT. The whole variable domain, filled in from reference TRBV7-2 and TRBJ2-3, reads GAGVSQSPSNKVTEKGKDVELRCDPISGHTALYWYRQSLGQGLEFLIYFQGNSAPDKSGLPSDRFSAERTGGSVSTLTIQRTQQEDSAVYLCASTAGVNTDTQYFGPGTRLTVL.

The chain joins TRBV11-1 to TRBJ2-1; 7 bases are shared with TRBD1. V was pared by 0 bases and J by 4 bases, with 15 bases of the junction left unmatched. The CDR3 consists of 19 residues. Germline V lookup: CDR1 SGHAT, CDR2 FQDESV (reference sequence). CDR3 sequence reads: CASSLAPRDSHTLYNEQFF. The CDR3 DNA is TGTGCCAGCAGCTTAGCTCCCCGGGACAGTCATACCCTGTACAATGAGCAGTTCTTC. The variable domain in full, with the rest retrieved from reference TRBV11-1 and TRBJ2-1, is EAEVAQSPRYKITEKSQAVAFWCDPISGHATLYWYRQILGQGPELLVQFQDESVVDDSQLPKDRFSAERLKGVDSTLKIQPAELGDSAMYLCASSLAPRDSHTLYNEQFFGPGTRLTVL.

The chain recombines TRBV7-9 with TRBJ2-7, with unresolved D. Per the germline V gene, CDR1 is SEHNR and CDR2 is FQNEAQ (reference sequence). This CDR3 is 15 amino acids long. V dropped 5 bases and J dropped 2 bases, with 16 bases sitting between them. This CDR3 is CASSLGSFGTYEQYF. DNA of the CDR3: TGTGCCAGCAGCCTAGGGTCCTTTGGGACCTACGAGCAGTACTTC.

The chain has TRBV4-1 and TRBJ2-7; 10 positions agree with TRBD2. The CDR3 totals 18 residues. Germline values: CDR1 MGHRA, CDR2 YSYEKL. The V segment lost 1 base and the J segment 1 base; nucleotides outside the gene matches: 10. The chain's CDR3 is CASSQGASGGASSYEQYF. In DNA form, the CDR3 reads TGCGCCAGCAGCCAAGGAGCTAGCGGGGGCGCCAGTTCCTACGAGCAGTACTTC.

The chain joins TRBV20-1 to TRBJ1-4; 7 bases are shared with TRBD1. The ends lost 5 bases at V and 7 bases at J; junction bases unmatched: 7. This CDR3 region has 13 residues. The germline V gene encodes CDR1 DFQATT and CDR2 SNEGSKA (reference sequence). The CDR3 region has the DNA TGCAGTGCTGGGGCAGGGGGAGTTGAAAAACTGTTTTTT. Amino acid sequence: CSAGAGGVEKLFF.

V and J are TRBV6-1 and TRBJ1-1, with 9 bases identical to TRBD1. This CDR3 comprises 15 residues. Looked up from germline, CDR1 is MNHNS and CDR2 is SASEGT. V was clipped by 4 bases and J by 6 bases; unmatched bases: 9. CDR3 region: CASSGPGQGVAEAFF. CDR3 nucleotides: TGTGCCAGCAGTGGACCGGGACAGGGTGTCGCTGAAGCTTTCTTT.

This clonotype appeared a few times. J is TRBJ2-3 and V is TRBV7-9; unclear D gene. Germline values: CDR1 SEHNR, CDR2 FQNEAQ (reference sequence). Trimming stripped 7 bases from V and 3 bases from J, with 8 bases between. CDR3 length equals 12 residues. In DNA, the CDR3 is TGTGCCAGCAATATACTAACAGATACGCAGTATTTT. Its translation: CASNILTDTQYF.

The V call is TRBV29-1, the J call TRBJ1-2; no clear D gene. The CDR3 runs 12 residues. Trimming pared 5 bases from V and 4 bases from J, leaving 11 bases between. Germline V lookup: CDR1 SQVTM, CDR2 ANQGSEA. DNA of the CDR3: TGCAGCGTTTCAGACGGAAGCTATGGCTACACCTTC. This sequence encodes CSVSDGSYGYTF.

The CDR3 loop reads CASSPAGGSIYGYTF. In DNA form, the CDR3 reads TGTGCCAGCAGCCCAGCAGGGGGTTCTATTTATGGCTACACCTTC. This chain uses TRBV7-2 with TRBJ1-2, with TRBD1 matching over 7 bases. The germline CDR1 and CDR2 sequences are SGHTA and FQGNSA. Germline trimming cut 5 bases from V and 5 bases from J; bases unmatched to any gene: 11. The CDR3 loop spans 15 amino acids.

This clonotype was recorded at least ten times. The rearrangement uses TRBV6-5 and TRBJ1-5; D perhaps matches TRBD1 (6 bases). Trimming stripped 6 bases from V and 5 bases from J, with 14 bases between. Germline V gives CDR1 MNHEY, CDR2 SVGAGI. The CDR3 is made up of 14 amino acids. CDR3 DNA sequence: TGTGCCAGCAGCCCGGGGGCAGGCCATCAGCCCCAGCATTTT. Encoded protein: CASSPGAGHQPQHF.

The rearrangement joins TRBV30 to TRBJ1-4, with TRBD1 as a possible D gene (5 bases). The V gene lost 1 base and the J gene lost 8 bases, with 17 bases spanning the gap. The CDR3 is 15 amino acids. Germline V lookup: CDR1 GTSNPN, CDR2 SVGIG (reference sequence). CDR3 in DNA: TGTGCCTGGAGTGCGGGGCTCGGACTCGGAGAAAAACTGTTTTTT. Its protein is CAWSAGLGLGEKLFF.

This clonotype was found a few times. CDR3 nucleotides: TGTGCCAGTCGGGCGGGAGCATCATACGAGCAGTACTTC. It translates to CASRAGASYEQYF. The chain joins TRBV12-3 or TRBV12-4 to TRBJ2-7, with 7 bases fitting TRBD2. CDR3 length: 13 residues. Germline trimming cut 9 bases from V and 4 bases from J; bases unmatched to any gene: 9.

This clonotype was recorded at least ten times. This chain uses TRBV7-9 with TRBJ2-1, with D perhaps TRBD1 (8 bases). The CDR3 is 19 residues long. Per germline, CDR1 SEHNR and CDR2 FQNEAQ (reference sequence). Trimming took off 1 base at V and 0 bases at J, with 19 bases between the two ends. This CDR3 reads CASSLGGGQALPSYNEQFF. The CDR3 bases are TGTGCCAGCAGCTTAGGGGGGGGACAGGCATTACCCTCCTACAATGAGCAGTTCTTC.

This clonotype was picked up many times. The chain uses TRBV6-5 and TRBJ2-5; 7 bases line up with TRBD1. Germline CDR1 reads MNHEY; CDR2 reads SVGAGI. The J segment lost 4 bases and the V segment lost 2 bases, leaving 1 base of the junction unmatched. The CDR3 spans 13 residues. The DNA of the CDR3 is TGTGCCAGCAGTTACAGGGGGCGAGAGACCCAGTACTTC. Its protein is CASSYRGRETQYF.

The V and J genes are TRBV6-2 or TRBV6-3 and TRBJ1-1; 11 positions match TRBD1. Trimming took 5 bases from V and 1 from J; bases not matched to a gene: 6. The CDR3 consists of 16 residues. Germline assignment: CDR1 MNHEY and CDR2 SVGEGT. CDR3 nucleotide sequence: TGTGCCAGCAGTCCCCGGACAGGGGGCCCGAACACTGAAGCTTTCTTT. As protein: CASSPRTGGPNTEAFF.

Concerning this clonotype: Being one base from a much bigger clone, this may be a read error. The V call is TRBV6-6, the J call TRBJ2-1, with 9 bases identical to TRBD2. Germline loops: CDR1 MNHNY, CDR2 SVGAGI (reference sequence). This CDR3 comprises 17 residues. In nucleotides, the CDR3 is TGTGTCAGCAGTTCCCCCCTAGCGGGGCTTGCCTACAATGAGCAGTTCTTC. Translated: CVSSSPLAGLAYNEQFF.

The V call is TRBV10-3, the J call TRBJ2-5; 7 nucleotides align to TRBD2. The CDR3 totals 14 residues. Trimming cost V 3 bases and J 1 base; bases outside gene matches: 2. CDR1 is ENHRY, CDR2 SYGVKD, per germline. Here the CDR3 reads CAISEPGGQETQYF. The CDR3 bases are TGTGCCATCAGTGAACCGGGGGGCCAAGAGACCCAGTACTTC.

The chain combines TRBV5-1 with TRBJ1-1, with a tentative D call TRBD1 (5 bases). In germline, CDR1 is SGHRS, CDR2 YFSETQ. Trimming took off 5 bases at V and 2 bases at J, with 10 bases between the two ends. The CDR3 is made up of 13 amino acids. The CDR3 spells CASRAGDNTEAFF. The CDR3 DNA follows: TGCGCCAGCAGGGCGGGGGATAACACTGAAGCTTTCTTT.